One and the same sample provided the 5 T cell receptor beta chains below, sequenced in a study of T-cell memory formation after mild COVID-19. MiXCR, applied by TCRdb to the 5' RACE reads, yields one record per CDR3 protein. There are about 410,000 distinct CDR3 sequences in the sample; roughly 18% occur only once, and roughly 21% lies in the top ten. Sequenced material: PBMCs or a T cell subset sorted from them (not recorded which). These receptors all stem from a man between 18 and 35 years old who had mild COVID-19 (a few samples of this study predate the infection). Cell type and time point are not known.

The chain links TRBV24-1 to TRBJ2-3; D is unclear. Trimming left V 2 bases short and J 4 bases short, with 12 bases between. The length of the CDR3 is 15 residues. Germline values: CDR1 KGHDR, CDR2 SFDVKD. The CDR3 region has the DNA TGTGCCACCAGTGATTCCGATCGGATTGCAGATACGCAGTATTTT. It encodes CATSDSDRIADTQYF.

This clonotype showed up many times. The chain couples TRBV6-5 to TRBJ1-5; the match to TRBD1 covers 10 bases. The ends lost 4 bases at V and 6 bases at J; junction bases unmatched: 6. Per the germline V gene, CDR1 is MNHEY and CDR2 is SVGAGI. The CDR3 runs 15 residues. The CDR3 sequence: CASSSRTGGGQPQHF. CDR3 nucleotide sequence: TGTGCCAGCAGTTCCAGGACAGGGGGAGGTCAGCCCCAGCATTTT.

This clonotype has ten or more counts. The rearrangement joins TRBV9 to TRBJ2-1; D uncertain. V shed 3 bases and J shed 1 base, with 14 bases lying between them. The CDR3 loop spans 16 amino acids. CDR1 and CDR2 (germline): SGDLS, YYNGEE. The CDR3 loop is CASSGGTVRSYNEQFF. The DNA of the CDR3 is TGTGCCAGCAGCGGTGGTACCGTGCGGTCCTACAATGAGCAGTTCTTC.

A note on this clonotype: A much larger clone lies a single base off, so this may be a read error. This rearrangement joins TRBV7-3 to TRBJ2-1; 10 nucleotides agree with TRBD2. CDR3 length: 15 amino acids. Per germline, CDR1 SGHTA and CDR2 FQGTGA. CDR3 in amino acids: CSSSLAGGFYNEQFF. CDR3 sequence (DNA): TGTTCCAGCAGCTTAGCGGGGGGCTTCTACAATGAGCAGTTCTTC.

This clonotype was counted only a few times. The J gene is TRBJ2-7, the V gene TRBV29-1; 9 bases align to TRBD1. CDR3 length: 16 residues. The germline gives CDR1 SQVTM, CDR2 ANQGSEA. V shed 0 bases and J 0 bases; nucleotides not matched to a gene: 6. Written as DNA, the CDR3 is TGCAGCGTTGAAGAATCGGGGACAGGGTTCTCCTACGAGCAGTACTTC. This encodes CSVEESGTGFSYEQYF.